The following is a T cell receptor (beta chain) sequence with its context. Assay used: immunoSEQ multiplex PCR; TCRdb lists only in-frame clones, some missing. The profile shows 180,000 or so clones, around 90% of them singletons. This entry comes from a study of blood T cell repertoires in COVID-19. Looking at the study overall: Acute-phase and convalescent COVID-19 samples originated in the United States, Italy and Spain. T cells, B-cell-depleted T cells, or PBMCs provided the cDNA or gDNA that served as material.

Germline CDR1 reads SGHTA; CDR2 reads FQGTGA. This CDR3 comprises 18 residues. V gave up 6 bases and J gave up 2 bases; unmatched junction bases: 9. Sequenced sample: peripheral blood. This clonotype was obtained from a man aged 40-50 years with acute or convalescent COVID-19. This chain uses TRBV7-3 with TRBJ2-6, with 11 bases identical to TRBD2. Here the CDR3 reads CASRPPSGGIPGANVLTF. As DNA, the CDR3 is TGTGCCAGCAGGCCACCTAGCGGGGGGATCCCTGGGGCCAACGTCCTGACTTTC.